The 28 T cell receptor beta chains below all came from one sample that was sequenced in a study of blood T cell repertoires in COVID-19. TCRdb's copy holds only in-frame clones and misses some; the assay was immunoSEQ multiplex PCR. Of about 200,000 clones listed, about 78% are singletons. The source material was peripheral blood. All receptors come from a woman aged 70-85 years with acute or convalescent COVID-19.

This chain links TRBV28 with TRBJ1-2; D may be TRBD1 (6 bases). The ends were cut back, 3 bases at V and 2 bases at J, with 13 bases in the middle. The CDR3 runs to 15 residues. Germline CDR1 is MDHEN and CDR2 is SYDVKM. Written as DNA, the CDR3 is TGTGCCAGCAGTTTGGCCGGGACAAGAAACTATGGCTACACCTTC. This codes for CASSLAGTRNYGYTF.

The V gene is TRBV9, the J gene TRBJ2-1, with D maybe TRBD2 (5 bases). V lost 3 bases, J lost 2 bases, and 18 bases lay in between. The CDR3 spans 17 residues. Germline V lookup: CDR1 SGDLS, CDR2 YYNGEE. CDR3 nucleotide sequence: TGTGCCAGCAGCGCCGACCTTGGACTTTTTACCTACAATGAGCAGTTCTTC. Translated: CASSADLGLFTYNEQFF.

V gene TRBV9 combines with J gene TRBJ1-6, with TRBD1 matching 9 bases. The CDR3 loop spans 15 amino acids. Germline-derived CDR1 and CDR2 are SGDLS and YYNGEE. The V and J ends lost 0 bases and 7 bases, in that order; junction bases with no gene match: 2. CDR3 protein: CASSVEGTGNSPLHF. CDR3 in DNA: TGTGCCAGCAGCGTAGAGGGGACAGGGAATTCACCCCTCCACTTT.

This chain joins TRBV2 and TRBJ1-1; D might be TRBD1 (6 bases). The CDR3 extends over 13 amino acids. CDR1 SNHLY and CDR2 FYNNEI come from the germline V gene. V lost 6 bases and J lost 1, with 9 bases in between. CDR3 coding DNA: TGTGCCAGCAGGTTACAGGGGAACACTGAAGCTTTCTTT. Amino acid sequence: CASRLQGNTEAFF.

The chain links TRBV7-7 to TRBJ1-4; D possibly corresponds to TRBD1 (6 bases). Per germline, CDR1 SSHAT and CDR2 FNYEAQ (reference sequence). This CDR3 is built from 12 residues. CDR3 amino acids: CAIQGTNEKLFF. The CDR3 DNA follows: TGTGCAATACAGGGAACTAATGAAAAACTGTTTTTT.

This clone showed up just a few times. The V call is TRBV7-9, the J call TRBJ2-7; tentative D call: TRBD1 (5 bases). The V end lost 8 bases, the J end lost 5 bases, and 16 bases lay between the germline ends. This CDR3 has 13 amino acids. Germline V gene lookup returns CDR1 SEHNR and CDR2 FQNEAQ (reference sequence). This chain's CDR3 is CASVRTSTDEQYF. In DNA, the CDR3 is TGTGCCAGCGTAAGGACAAGCACCGACGAGCAGTACTTC.

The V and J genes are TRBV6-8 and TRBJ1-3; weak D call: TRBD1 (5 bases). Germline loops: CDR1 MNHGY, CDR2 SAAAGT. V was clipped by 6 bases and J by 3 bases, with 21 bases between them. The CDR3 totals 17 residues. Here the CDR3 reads CASSALSDRQIGNTIYF. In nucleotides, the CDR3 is TGTGCCAGCAGCGCGCTATCAGACAGACAGATTGGAAACACCATATATTTT.

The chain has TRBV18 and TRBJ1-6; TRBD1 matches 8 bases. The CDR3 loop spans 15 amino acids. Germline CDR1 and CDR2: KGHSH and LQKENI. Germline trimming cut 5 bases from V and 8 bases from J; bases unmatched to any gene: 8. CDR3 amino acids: CASSDGQGVDSPLHF. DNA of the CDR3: TGTGCCAGCTCAGATGGACAGGGTGTCGATTCACCCCTCCACTTT.

CDR3 DNA: TGTGCCAGCAGCTTAGAAGGCCTAGCGGCTGTCGAACATGGGGCTCAAGAGACCCAGTACTTC. Its protein is CASSLEGLAAVEHGAQETQYF. The V gene is TRBV13, the J gene TRBJ2-5, with 7 bases matching TRBD2. J lost 2 bases, V lost 1 base, and 22 bases had no gene match. This CDR3 is built from 21 residues. Germline V gene lookup returns CDR1 PRHDT and CDR2 FYEKMQ (reference sequence).

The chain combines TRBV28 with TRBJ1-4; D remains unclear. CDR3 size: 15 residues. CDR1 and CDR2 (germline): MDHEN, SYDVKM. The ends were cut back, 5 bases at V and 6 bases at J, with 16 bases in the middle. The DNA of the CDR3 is TGTGCCAGCAGTCCCAAGGGAGCTTTGGATGAAAAACTGTTTTTT. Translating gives CASSPKGALDEKLFF.

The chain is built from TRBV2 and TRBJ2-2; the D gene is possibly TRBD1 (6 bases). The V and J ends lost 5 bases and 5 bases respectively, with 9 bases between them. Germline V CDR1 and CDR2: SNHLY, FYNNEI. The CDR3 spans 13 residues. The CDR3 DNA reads TGTGCCAGCAGTCGCAGGGGAACCGGGGAGCTGTTTTTT. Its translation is CASSRRGTGELFF.

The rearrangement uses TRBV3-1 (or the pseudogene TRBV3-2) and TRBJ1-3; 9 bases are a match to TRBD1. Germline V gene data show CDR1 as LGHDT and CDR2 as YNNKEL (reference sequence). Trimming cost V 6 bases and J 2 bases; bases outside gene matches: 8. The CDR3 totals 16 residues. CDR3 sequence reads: CASSPPDRGAGNTIYF. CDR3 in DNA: TGTGCCAGCAGTCCTCCGGACAGGGGCGCTGGAAACACCATATATTTT.

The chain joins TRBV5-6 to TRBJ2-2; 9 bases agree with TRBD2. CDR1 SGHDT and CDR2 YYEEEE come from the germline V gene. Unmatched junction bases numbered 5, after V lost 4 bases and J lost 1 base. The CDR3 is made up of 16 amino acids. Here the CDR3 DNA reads TGTGCCAGCAGCCCAACTAGCGGGCTGAACACCGGGGAGCTGTTTTTT. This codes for CASSPTSGLNTGELFF. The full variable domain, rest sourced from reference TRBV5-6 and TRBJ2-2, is DAGVTQSPTHLIKTRGQQVTLRCSPKSGHDTVSWYQQALGQGPQFIFQYYEEEERQRGNFPDRFSGHQFPNYSSELNVNALLLGDSALYLCASSPTSGLNTGELFFGEGSRLTVL.

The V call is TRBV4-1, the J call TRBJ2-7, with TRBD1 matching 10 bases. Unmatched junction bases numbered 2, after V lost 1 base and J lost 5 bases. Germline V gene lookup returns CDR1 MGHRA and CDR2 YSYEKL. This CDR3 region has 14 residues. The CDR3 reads CASSQVTGGDEQYF. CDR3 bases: TGCGCCAGCAGCCAAGTGACAGGGGGCGACGAGCAGTACTTC.

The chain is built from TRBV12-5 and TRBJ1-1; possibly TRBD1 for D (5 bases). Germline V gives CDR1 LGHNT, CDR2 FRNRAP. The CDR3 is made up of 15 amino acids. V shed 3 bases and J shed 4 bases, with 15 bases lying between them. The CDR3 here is CASGFWVGRATEAFF. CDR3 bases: TGTGCTAGTGGTTTTTGGGTTGGCAGGGCCACTGAAGCTTTCTTT.

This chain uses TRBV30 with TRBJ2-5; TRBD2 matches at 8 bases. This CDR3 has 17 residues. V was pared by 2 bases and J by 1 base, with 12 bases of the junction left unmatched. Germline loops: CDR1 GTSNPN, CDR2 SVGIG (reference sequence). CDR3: CAWSPGTGGQGQETQYF. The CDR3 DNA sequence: TGTGCCTGGAGTCCAGGGACGGGGGGGCAGGGCCAAGAGACCCAGTACTTC.

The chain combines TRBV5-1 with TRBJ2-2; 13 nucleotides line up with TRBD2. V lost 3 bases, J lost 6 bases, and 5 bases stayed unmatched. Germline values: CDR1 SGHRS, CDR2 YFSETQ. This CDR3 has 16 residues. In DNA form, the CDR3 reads TGCGCCAGCAGCTCCCGACTAGCGGGAGGATCCGGGGAGCTGTTTTTT. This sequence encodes CASSSRLAGGSGELFF.

The CDR3 bases are TGTGCCAGCGGACAGGGACCTCAAGAGACCCAGTACTTC. Translation: CASGQGPQETQYF. V and J are TRBV28 and TRBJ2-5, with TRBD1 identical over 8 bases. The germline CDR1 and CDR2 sequences are MDHEN and SYDVKM. J was trimmed by 2 bases and V by 8 bases; bases with no gene match: 4. This CDR3 has 13 amino acids.

CDR3 loop: CASKRLRLAGITDTQYF. The CDR3 bases are TGTGCCAGCAAACGGCTAAGACTAGCGGGAATCACAGATACGCAGTATTTT. This chain connects TRBV2 to TRBJ2-3; 11 bases align to TRBD2. This CDR3 is 17 amino acids long. V lost 7 bases to trimming and J lost 2 bases; unmatched junction nucleotides: 11. The germline V gene encodes CDR1 SNHLY and CDR2 FYNNEI. Using reference TRBV2 and TRBJ2-3 for the parts outside the CDR3, the full variable domain is EPEVTQTPSHQVTQMGQEVILRCVPISNHLYFYWYRQILGQKVEFLVSFYNNEISEKSEIFDDQFSVERPDGSNFTLKIRSTKLEDSAMYFCASKRLRLAGITDTQYFGPGTRLTVL.

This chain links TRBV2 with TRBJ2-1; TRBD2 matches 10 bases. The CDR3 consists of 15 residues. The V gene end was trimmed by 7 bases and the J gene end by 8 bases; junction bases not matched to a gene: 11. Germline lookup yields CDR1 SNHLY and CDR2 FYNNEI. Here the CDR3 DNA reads TGTGCCAGCACCGAGGGGCTAGCGGGAGTCCATGAGCAGTTCTTC. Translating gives CASTEGLAGVHEQFF.

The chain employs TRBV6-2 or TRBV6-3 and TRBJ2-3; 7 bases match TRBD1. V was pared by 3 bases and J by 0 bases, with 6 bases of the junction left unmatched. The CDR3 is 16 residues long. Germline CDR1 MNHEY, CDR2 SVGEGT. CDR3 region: CASSYGQGVSTDTQYF. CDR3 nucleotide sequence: TGTGCCAGCAGTTATGGGCAGGGGGTGAGCACAGATACGCAGTATTTT.

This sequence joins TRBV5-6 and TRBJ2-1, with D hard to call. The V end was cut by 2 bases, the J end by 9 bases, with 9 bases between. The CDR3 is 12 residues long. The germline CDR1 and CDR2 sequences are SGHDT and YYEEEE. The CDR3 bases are TGTGCCAGCAGCTTATGGGCCGGTGAGCAGTTCTTC. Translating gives CASSLWAGEQFF.

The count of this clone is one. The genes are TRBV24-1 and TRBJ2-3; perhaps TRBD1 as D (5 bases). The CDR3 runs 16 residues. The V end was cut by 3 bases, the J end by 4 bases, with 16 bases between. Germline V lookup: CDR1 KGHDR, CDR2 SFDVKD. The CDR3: CATSDPIPQGADTQYF. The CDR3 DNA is TGTGCCACCAGTGATCCGATACCCCAGGGCGCAGATACGCAGTATTTT.

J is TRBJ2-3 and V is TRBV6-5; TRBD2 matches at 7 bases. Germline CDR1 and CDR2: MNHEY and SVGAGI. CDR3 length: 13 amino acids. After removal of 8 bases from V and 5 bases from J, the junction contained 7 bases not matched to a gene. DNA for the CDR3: TGTGCCAGCGGGGGGGAACTGGGAGATACGCAGTATTTT. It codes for CASGGELGDTQYF.

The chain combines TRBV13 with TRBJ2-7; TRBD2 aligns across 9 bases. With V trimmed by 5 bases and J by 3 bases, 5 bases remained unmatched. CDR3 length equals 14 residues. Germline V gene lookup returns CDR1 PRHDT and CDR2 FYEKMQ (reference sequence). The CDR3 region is CASSQASGDYEQYF. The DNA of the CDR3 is TGTGCCAGCAGCCAAGCTAGCGGGGACTACGAGCAGTACTTC.

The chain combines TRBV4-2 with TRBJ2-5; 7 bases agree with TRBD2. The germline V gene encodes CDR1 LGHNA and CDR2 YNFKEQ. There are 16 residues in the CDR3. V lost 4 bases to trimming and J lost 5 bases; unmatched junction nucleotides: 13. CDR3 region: CASSPRGGSPGETQYF. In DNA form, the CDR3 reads TGTGCCAGCAGCCCCCGGGGCGGGAGCCCGGGGGAGACCCAGTACTTC.

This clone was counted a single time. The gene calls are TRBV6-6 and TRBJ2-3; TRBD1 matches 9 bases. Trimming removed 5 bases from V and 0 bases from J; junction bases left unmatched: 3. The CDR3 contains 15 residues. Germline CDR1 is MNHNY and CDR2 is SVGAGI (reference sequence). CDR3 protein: CASSRTGASTDTQYF. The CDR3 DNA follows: TGTGCCAGCAGTCGGACAGGGGCTAGCACAGATACGCAGTATTTT.

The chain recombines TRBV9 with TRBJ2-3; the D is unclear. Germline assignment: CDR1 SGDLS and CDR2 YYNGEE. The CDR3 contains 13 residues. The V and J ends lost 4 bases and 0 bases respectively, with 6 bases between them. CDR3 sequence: CASSPTSTDTQYF. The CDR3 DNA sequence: TGTGCCAGCAGCCCGACTAGCACAGATACGCAGTATTTT.